One sample yielded the 14 T cell receptor beta chains listed below, sequenced in a study of shared clonotypes between healthy human individuals. Sequencing was performed with immunoSEQ multiplex PCR; in TCRdb, only in-frame clones are kept and a portion is missing. The sample lists 2 million to 2.5 million clones; 90% to 97% were seen once. The specimen sequenced was naive CD4+ T cells sorted from blood. The subset was: CD45RA+ positively selected. Receptors originate from a man younger than 35 in good health.

This clone showed up just once. The V gene is TRBV11-2, the J gene TRBJ1-3, with D possibly being TRBD1 (5 bases). V was clipped by 2 bases and J by 4 bases, with 12 bases between them. The CDR3 totals 15 residues. Germline assignment: CDR1 SGHAT and CDR2 FQNNGV. The CDR3 loop reads CASSLFGGGGNTIYF. CDR3 in DNA: TGTGCCAGCAGCTTATTCGGCGGGGGGGGAAACACCATATATTTT. Variable domain in full (rest from reference TRBV11-2 and TRBJ1-3): EAGVAQSPRYKIIEKRQSVAFWCNPISGHATLYWYQQILGQGPKLLIQFQNNGVVDDSQLPKDRFSAERLKGVDSTLKIQPAKLEDSAVYLCASSLFGGGGNTIYFGEGSWLTVV.

The chain joins TRBV5-1 to TRBJ2-2; 9 bases are a match to TRBD1. Per germline, CDR1 SGHRS and CDR2 YFSETQ. V dropped 0 bases and J dropped 6; count of bases not matched to a gene: 9. CDR3 size: 17 residues. The chain's CDR3 is CASSLARTGDRAGELFF. Written as DNA, the CDR3 is TGCGCCAGCAGCTTGGCCAGGACAGGGGACCGAGCCGGGGAGCTGTTTTTT.

The rearrangement links TRBV6-1 to TRBJ2-3; TRBD1 matches 9 bases. This CDR3 region has 15 residues. V was pared by 4 bases and J by 1 base, with 3 bases of the junction left unmatched. Germline-derived CDR1 and CDR2 are MNHNS and SASEGT. The CDR3 reads CASSVRTGGTDTQYF. The DNA of the CDR3 is TGTGCCAGCAGTGTTAGGACAGGGGGCACAGATACGCAGTATTTT.

This chain joins TRBV18 and TRBJ2-5; 9 nucleotides agree with TRBD2. V trimming: 4 bases; J trimming: 7 bases; junction bases outside the gene matches: 10. The CDR3 runs to 15 residues. The germline V gene has CDR1 KGHSH and CDR2 LQKENI. CDR3 coding DNA: TGTGCCAGCTCACACGTAGGAGTAGCGGGGGTGACCCAGTACTTC. As protein: CASSHVGVAGVTQYF.

The chain joins TRBV2 to TRBJ2-5, with 13 bases lining up with TRBD2. The V gene end was trimmed by 6 bases and the J gene end by 4 bases; junction bases not matched to a gene: 11. CDR1 SNHLY and CDR2 FYNNEI come from the germline V gene. CDR3 size: 17 residues. CDR3 protein: CASSYGTSGNKRETQYF. The CDR3 DNA reads as TGTGCCAGCAGCTACGGGACTAGCGGGAATAAAAGAGAGACCCAGTACTTC.

The CDR3 here is CASSPPLGASYEQYF. CDR3 nucleotide sequence: TGTGCCAGCAGTCCACCTTTGGGTGCGTCCTACGAGCAGTACTTC. The chain joins TRBV28 to TRBJ2-7, with D hard to call. Germline values: CDR1 MDHEN, CDR2 SYDVKM. This CDR3 contains 15 residues. With 5 bases removed from V and 1 base from J, the gap between germline ends came to 15 bases.

V gene TRBV28 combines with J gene TRBJ1-2, with D tentatively TRBD1 (5 bases). The ends were cut back, 3 bases at V and 2 bases at J, with 13 bases in the middle. CDR1 and CDR2 (germline): MDHEN, SYDVKM. The CDR3 contains 15 residues. This CDR3 is CASSLPGQPNYGYTF. The DNA of the CDR3 is TGTGCCAGCAGTTTGCCGGGGCAGCCCAACTATGGCTACACCTTC.

The V call is TRBV5-6, the J call TRBJ1-2; no reliable D call. Trimming stripped 0 bases from V and 0 bases from J, with 9 bases between. CDR3 size: 15 residues. The germline CDR1 and CDR2 sequences are SGHDT and YYEEEE. The CDR3 region has the DNA TGTGCCAGCAGCTTGGGTCTCAGTGCTAACTATGGCTACACCTTC. This sequence encodes CASSLGLSANYGYTF.

To note about this clone: Other DNA sequences within the sample encode an identical CDR3. The chain employs TRBV5-1 and TRBJ2-3, with no clear D. Germline CDR1 SGHRS, CDR2 YFSETQ. This CDR3 comprises 13 residues. V was shortened by 2 bases and J by 2 bases, with 6 bases between the two germline ends. The CDR3 DNA is TGCGCCAGCAGCTTTGGGTTCACAGATACGCAGTATTTT. Translation gives CASSFGFTDTQYF.

The chain uses TRBV4-1 and TRBJ2-3; D possibly matches TRBD1 or TRBD2 (6 bases each). The CDR3 consists of 17 residues. V lost 4 bases and J lost 2, with 19 bases in between. Germline V lookup: CDR1 MGHRA, CDR2 YSYEKL. The CDR3 here is CASSLGGPQTFTDTQYF. CDR3 coding DNA: TGCGCCAGCAGCCTAGGGGGGCCACAAACCTTCACAGATACGCAGTATTTT.

The V and J genes are TRBV21-1 and TRBJ2-7. TRBV21-1 represents a pseudogene. The CDR3 has 13 residues. The CDR3 region is CASPRRKVFEQYF. CDR3 sequence (DNA): TGTGCCAGCCCCCGTCGGAAGGTTTTCGAGCAGTACTTC.

This rearrangement joins TRBV18 to TRBJ1-3, with TRBD1 identical over 7 bases. The CDR3 contains 13 residues. After removal of 4 bases from V and 4 bases from J, the junction contained 1 base not matched to a gene. Germline loops: CDR1 KGHSH, CDR2 LQKENI. CDR3 amino acids: CASSRQGGNTIYF. The CDR3 coding sequence is TGTGCCAGCTCACGACAGGGAGGAAACACCATATATTTT.

The gene calls are TRBV6-5 and TRBJ2-7, with a weak D call TRBD1 (5 bases). V lost 5 bases to trimming and J lost 0 bases, with 11 bases between them. CDR3 length: 14 residues. CDR1 MNHEY and CDR2 SVGAGI come from the germline V gene. The CDR3 protein is CASSDRQISYEQYF. CDR3 DNA sequence: TGTGCCAGCAGTGATCGACAGATCTCCTACGAGCAGTACTTC.

V and J are TRBV12-5 and TRBJ2-2; D unresolved. The CDR3 loop spans 13 amino acids. The germline gives CDR1 LGHNT, CDR2 FRNRAP. V was clipped by 0 bases and J by 7 bases, with 6 bases between them. The CDR3, as DNA: TGTGCTAGTGGTTTGGTACCGGACGGGGAGCTGTTTTTT. Its protein is CASGLVPDGELFF.